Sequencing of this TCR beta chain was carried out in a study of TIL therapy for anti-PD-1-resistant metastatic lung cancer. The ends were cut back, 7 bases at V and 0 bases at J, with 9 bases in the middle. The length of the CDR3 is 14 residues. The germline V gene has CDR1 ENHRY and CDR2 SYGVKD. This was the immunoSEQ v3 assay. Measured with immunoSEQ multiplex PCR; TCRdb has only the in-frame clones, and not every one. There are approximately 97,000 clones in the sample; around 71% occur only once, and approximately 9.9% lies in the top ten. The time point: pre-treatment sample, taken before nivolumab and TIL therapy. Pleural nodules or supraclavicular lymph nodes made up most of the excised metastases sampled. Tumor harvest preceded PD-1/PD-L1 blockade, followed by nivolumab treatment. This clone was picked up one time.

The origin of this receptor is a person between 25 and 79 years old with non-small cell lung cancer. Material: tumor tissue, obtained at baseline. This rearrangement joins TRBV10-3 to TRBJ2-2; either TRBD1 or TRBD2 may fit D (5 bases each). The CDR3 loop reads CAIKGTTNTGELFF. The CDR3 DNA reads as TGTGCCATCAAGGGGACCACGAACACCGGGGAGCTGTTTTTT.